A selection of T cell receptor beta chains follows, all from one sample in a study of blood T cell repertoires in COVID-19. The protocol was immunoSEQ multiplex PCR, while the TCRdb copy is restricted to in-frame clones and leaves out a portion. The table records approximately 220,000 clones, 80% to 85% of them present only once. The sequenced sample was peripheral blood. These receptors were obtained from a woman aged 60-75 years with acute or convalescent COVID-19. CDR3s include the opening cysteine and the closing phenylalanine or tryptophan. The D gene is left open where the match is weak. Rows give clone size only sometimes, using once, few, many, or a class for an expanded clone.

TRBJ1-2 NA NA TRBV19 CASSRQANYGYTF TGTGCCAGTAGTAGGCAGGCCAACTATGGCTACACCTTC
TRBJ1-6 NA NA TRBV5-1 CASSLGQLNSPLHF TGCGCCAGCAGCTTGGGACAGCTTAATTCACCCCTCCACTTT
TRBJ2-7 NA TRBD1 TRBV4-2 CASSQIGTGDSYEQYF TGTGCCAGCAGCCAAATTGGGACAGGCGACTCCTACGAGCAGTACTTC
TRBJ2-1 few NA TRBV28 CASSFDGLGANEQFF TGTGCCAGCAGTTTTGACGGTTTGGGGGCCAATGAGCAGTTCTTC
TRBJ2-7 NA TRBD1 TRBV7-2 CASSRQGVSSYEQYF TGTGCCAGCAGTCGACAGGGTGTTTCGTCGTACGAGCAGTACTTC
TRBJ2-5 NA TRBD2 TRBV19 CASSSGLAGIRSETQYF TGTGCCAGTAGCTCCGGACTAGCGGGGATTAGGAGTGAGACCCAGTACTTC
TRBJ1-3 NA TRBD1 TRBV10-3 CAISDVTGPNSGNTIYF TGTGCCATCAGTGACGTGACAGGGCCTAACTCTGGAAACACCATATATTTT
TRBJ1-5 NA NA TRBV6-1 CASSEAGRGNQPQHF TGTGCCAGCAGTGAAGCGGGAAGGGGAAATCAGCCCCAGCATTTT
TRBJ1-1 once NA TRBV15 CATSRDRVNTEAFF TGTGCCACCAGCAGAGATCGGGTGAACACTGAAGCTTTCTTT
TRBJ1-1 NA TRBD1 TRBV19 CASRNTQQGTAFF TGTGCCAGTAGAAATACCCAACAGGGGACAGCTTTCTTT
TRBJ1-6 NA TRBD1 TRBV5-6 CASSATGGLYNSPLHF TGTGCCAGCAGCGCCACAGGGGGTCTTTATAATTCACCCCTCCACTTT
TRBJ2-3 NA NA TRBV5-1 CASSLDPRTDTQYF TGCGCCAGCAGCTTGGATCCGAGAACAGATACGCAGTATTTT
TRBJ1-2 NA TRBD1 TRBV27 CASSLKGAKGYTF TGTGCCAGCAGTTTAAAGGGGGCAAAGGGCTACACCTTC
TRBJ1-6 NA TRBD1 TRBV6-2/TRBV6-3 CASSLQGIGSPLHF TGTGCCAGCAGCTTACAGGGGATTGGATCACCCCTCCACTTT
TRBJ2-3 NA TRBD2 TRBV9 CASSPGGLAGQITDTQYF TGTGCCAGCAGCCCCGGGGGACTAGCGGGGCAAATCACAGATACGCAGTATTTT
TRBJ2-7 NA NA TRBV29-1 CSVLGLNGSYEQYF TGCAGCGTTCTGGGACTCAATGGCTCCTACGAGCAGTACTTC
TRBJ2-3 few TRBD2 TRBV7-9 CASSPGTSGLTDTQYF TGTGCCAGCAGCCCAGGGACTAGCGGTTTAACAGATACGCAGTATTTT
TRBJ2-7 NA NA TRBV21-1 CASSKAPQGKNIYEQYF TGTGCCAGCAGCAAAGCTCCGCAGGGGAAGAACATCTACGAGCAGTACTTC
TRBJ1-2 once NA TRBV12-3/TRBV12-4 CASSRAYGYTF TGTGCCAGCAGCAGGGCCTATGGCTACACCTTC
TRBJ2-2 NA NA TRBV4-3 CASSQDRGLGGELFF TGCGCCAGCAGCCAAGATCGGGGTTTAGGCGGGGAGCTGTTTTTT
TRBJ2-1 NA TRBD2 TRBV19 CASSPPGTRIYNEQFF TGTGCCAGTAGTCCTCCCGGGACTAGAATTTACAATGAGCAGTTCTTC
TRBJ1-2 NA TRBD1 TRBV3-1/TRBV3-2 CASSQVGTDGYTF TGTGCCAGCAGCCAAGTTGGGACAGATGGCTACACCTTC
TRBJ1-3 NA TRBD1 TRBV27 CASRGQTSGNTIYF TGTGCCAGCAGGGGACAGACCTCTGGAAACACCATATATTTT
TRBJ1-3 NA NA TRBV6-5 CASSAGTSGNTIYF TGTGCCAGCAGCGCGGGGACGTCGGGAAACACCATATATTTT
TRBJ2-1 NA TRBD2 TRBV6-6 CASSPSGSSYNEQFF TGTGCCAGCAGTCCTAGCGGAAGCTCCTACAATGAGCAGTTCTTC
TRBJ1-3 NA NA TRBV6-1 CASSETGNTIYF TGTGCCAGCAGTGAGACAGGAAACACCATATATTTT
TRBJ1-2 NA TRBD1 TRBV7-9 CASSAFRGQILGYTF TGTGCCAGCAGCGCGTTCAGGGGGCAAATTCTTGGCTACACCTTC
TRBJ2-7 once NA TRBV21-1 CASSKEAGGWYEQYF TGTGCCAGCAGCAAAGAGGCAGGGGGGTGGTACGAGCAGTACTTC
TRBJ2-7 NA NA TRBV6-2/TRBV6-3 CASSYPEWEQYF TGTGCCAGCAGTTACCCCGAGTGGGAGCAGTACTTC
TRBJ1-6 NA NA TRBV19 CASKAIPNSPLHF TGTGCCAGTAAAGCCATTCCCAATTCACCCCTCCACTTT
TRBJ2-1 NA NA TRBV27 CASTTLALVHNEQFF TGTGCCAGCACCACCTTAGCCCTTGTCCACAATGAGCAGTTCTTC
TRBJ2-2 few NA TRBV4-2 CASSQGSGKPSNTGELFF TGTGCCAGCAGCCAAGGTTCAGGGAAGCCCTCGAACACCGGGGAGCTGTTTTTT
TRBJ2-3 NA NA TRBV5-1 CASRISGMSTDTQYF TGCGCCAGCAGAATTAGCGGAATGAGCACAGATACGCAGTATTTT
TRBJ1-5 NA NA TRBV5-5 CASSFSSGMNQPQHF TGTGCCAGCAGCTTTAGTTCAGGGATGAATCAGCCCCAGCATTTT
TRBJ1-1 NA NA TRBV4-2 CASSHLDRYTEAFF TGTGCCAGCAGCCACCTAGACAGATACACTGAAGCTTTCTTT
TRBJ2-3 NA NA TRBV25-1 CASSELSGTDTQYF TGTGCCAGCAGTGAATTATCCGGCACAGATACGCAGTATTTT
TRBJ2-5 NA TRBD1 TRBV5-1 CASSRGLGQGQETQYF TGCGCCAGCAGCCGGGGTTTAGGACAGGGACAGGAGACCCAGTACTTC
TRBJ1-1 NA TRBD1 TRBV5-1 CASPKDRDCTEAFF TGCGCCAGCCCTAAGGACAGGGACTGCACTGAAGCTTTCTTT
TRBJ1-5 few NA TRBV7-9 CASSQDTNQPQHF TGTGCCAGCAGCCAAGACACCAATCAGCCCCAGCATTTT
TRBJ1-5 NA TRBD1 TRBV19 CASSKGQGALHF TGTGCCAGTAGTAAGGGACAGGGGGCTTTGCATTTT
TRBJ1-4 once NA TRBV18 CASSSSGSGEKLFF TGTGCCAGCTCATCGTCCGGGAGCGGTGAAAAACTGTTTTTT